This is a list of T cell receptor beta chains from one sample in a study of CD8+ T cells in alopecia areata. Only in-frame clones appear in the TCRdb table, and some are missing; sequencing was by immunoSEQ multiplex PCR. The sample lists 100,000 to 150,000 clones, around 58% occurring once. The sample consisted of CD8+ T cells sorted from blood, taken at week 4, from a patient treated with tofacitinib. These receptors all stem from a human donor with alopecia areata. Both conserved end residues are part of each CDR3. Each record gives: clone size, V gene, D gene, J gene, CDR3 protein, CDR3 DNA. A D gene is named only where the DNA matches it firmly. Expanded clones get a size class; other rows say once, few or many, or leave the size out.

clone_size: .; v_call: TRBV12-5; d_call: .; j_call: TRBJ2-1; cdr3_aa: CASGLVGGWDNEQFF; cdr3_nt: TGTGCTAGTGGTTTGGTAGGGGGGTGGGACAATGAGCAGTTCTTC
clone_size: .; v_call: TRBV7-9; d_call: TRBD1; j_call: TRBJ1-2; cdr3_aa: CASSLVSQGAGYGYTF; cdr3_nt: TGTGCCAGCAGCTTAGTGAGTCAGGGGGCTGGCTATGGCTACACCTTC
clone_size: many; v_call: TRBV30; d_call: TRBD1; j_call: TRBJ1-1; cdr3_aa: CACTGQGGNTEAFF; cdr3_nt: TGTGCCTGTACGGGACAGGGGGGGAACACTGAAGCTTTCTTT
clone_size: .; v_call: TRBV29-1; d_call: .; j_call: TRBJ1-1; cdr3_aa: CSVEQMNTEAFF; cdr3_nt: TGCAGCGTTGAACAGATGAACACTGAAGCTTTCTTT
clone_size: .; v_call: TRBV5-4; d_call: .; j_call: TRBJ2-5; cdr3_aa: CASREWGNREQETQYF; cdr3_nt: TGTGCCAGCAGGGAATGGGGAAACAGGGAGCAAGAGACCCAGTACTTC
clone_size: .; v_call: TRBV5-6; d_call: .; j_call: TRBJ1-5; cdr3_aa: CASSFAGGSEQPQHF; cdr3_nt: TGTGCCAGCAGCTTTGCGGGGGGTTCGGAACAGCCCCAGCATTTT
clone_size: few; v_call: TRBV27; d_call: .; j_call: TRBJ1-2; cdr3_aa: CASSPLDDYGYTF; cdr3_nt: TGTGCCAGCAGCCCTCTAGACGACTATGGCTACACCTTC
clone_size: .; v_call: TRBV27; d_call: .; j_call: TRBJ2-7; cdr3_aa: CASSLIGQGAYEQYF; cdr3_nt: TGTGCCAGCAGTTTAATCGGGCAGGGAGCCTACGAGCAGTACTTC
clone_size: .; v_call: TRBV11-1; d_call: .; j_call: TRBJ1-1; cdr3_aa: CASSPNGAGSAFF; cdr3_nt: TGTGCCAGCAGCCCTAACGGGGCAGGGTCGGCTTTCTTT
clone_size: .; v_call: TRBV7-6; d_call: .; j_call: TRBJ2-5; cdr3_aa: CASSPTAGPGETQYF; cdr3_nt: TGTGCCAGCAGCCCTACCGCGGGGCCCGGGGAGACCCAGTACTTC
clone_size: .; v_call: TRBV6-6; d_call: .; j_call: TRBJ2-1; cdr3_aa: CASSPGSREQFF; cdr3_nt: TGTGCCAGCAGCCCCGGATCAAGAGAGCAGTTCTTC
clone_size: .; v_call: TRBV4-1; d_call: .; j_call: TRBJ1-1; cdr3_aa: CASSQVLQGGRDTEAFF; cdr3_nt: TGCGCCAGCAGCCAAGTATTGCAGGGAGGCAGGGACACTGAAGCTTTCTTT
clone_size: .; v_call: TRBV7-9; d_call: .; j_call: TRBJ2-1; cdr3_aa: CASSLGGPSYNEQFF; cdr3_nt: TGTGCCAGCAGCTTAGGAGGGCCCTCCTACAATGAGCAGTTCTTC
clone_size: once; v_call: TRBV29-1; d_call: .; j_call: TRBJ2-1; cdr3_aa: CSVFSRNEQFF; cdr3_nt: TGCAGCGTTTTTTCTCGGAATGAGCAGTTCTTC
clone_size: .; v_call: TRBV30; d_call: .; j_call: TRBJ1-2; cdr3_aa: CACLDRNYGYTF; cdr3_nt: TGTGCCTGTTTAGACAGGAACTATGGCTACACCTTC
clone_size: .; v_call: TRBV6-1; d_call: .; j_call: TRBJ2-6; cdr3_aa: CASSDSLLSGANVLTF; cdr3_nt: TGTGCCAGCAGTGATTCCCTCCTATCTGGGGCCAACGTCCTGACTTTC
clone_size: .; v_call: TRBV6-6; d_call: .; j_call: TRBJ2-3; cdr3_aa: CASSLTDGTDTQYF; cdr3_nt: TGTGCCAGCAGTTTGACTGACGGCACAGATACGCAGTATTTT
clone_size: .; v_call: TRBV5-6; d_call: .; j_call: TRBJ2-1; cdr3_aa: CASCRGISYNEQFF; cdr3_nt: TGTGCCAGCTGTAGGGGAATTTCCTACAATGAGCAGTTCTTC
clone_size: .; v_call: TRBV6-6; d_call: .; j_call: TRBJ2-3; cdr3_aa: CASRTPGDTQYF; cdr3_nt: TGTGCCAGCAGGACCCCCGGAGATACGCAGTATTTT
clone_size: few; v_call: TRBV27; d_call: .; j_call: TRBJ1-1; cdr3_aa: CASSLGQNTEAFF; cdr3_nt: TGTGCCAGCAGTTTAGGTCAGAACACTGAAGCTTTCTTT
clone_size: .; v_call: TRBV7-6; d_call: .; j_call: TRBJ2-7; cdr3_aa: CASSLGVSYEQYF; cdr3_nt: TGTGCCAGCAGCTTAGGTGTTTCCTACGAGCAGTACTTC
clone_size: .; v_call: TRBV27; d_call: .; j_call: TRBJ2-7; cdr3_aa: CASSPHDDEQYF; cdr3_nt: TGTGCCAGCAGTCCGCACGACGACGAGCAGTACTTC
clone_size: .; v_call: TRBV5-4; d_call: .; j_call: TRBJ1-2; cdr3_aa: CASSDGTDYGYTF; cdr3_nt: TGTGCCAGCAGCGACGGGACGGACTATGGCTACACCTTC
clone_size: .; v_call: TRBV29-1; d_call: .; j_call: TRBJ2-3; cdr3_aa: CSVEGRDTQYF; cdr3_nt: TGCAGCGTTGAGGGACGTGATACGCAGTATTTT
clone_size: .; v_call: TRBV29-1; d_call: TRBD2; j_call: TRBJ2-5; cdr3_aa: CSVAETSGAQETQYF; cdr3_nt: TGCAGCGTTGCCGAGACTAGCGGGGCCCAAGAGACCCAGTACTTC
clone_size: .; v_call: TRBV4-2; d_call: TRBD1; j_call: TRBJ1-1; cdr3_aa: CASSLDTTGAKPEAFF; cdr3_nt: TGTGCCAGCAGCCTTGATACGACAGGGGCCAAGCCAGAAGCTTTCTTT
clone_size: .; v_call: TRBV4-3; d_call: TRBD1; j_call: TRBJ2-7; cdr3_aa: CASSQDRTSSYEQYF; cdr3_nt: TGCGCCAGCAGCCAGGACAGGACGAGCTCCTACGAGCAGTACTTC
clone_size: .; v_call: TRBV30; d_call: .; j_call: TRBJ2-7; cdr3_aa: CAWSVGGHEQYF; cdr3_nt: TGTGCCTGGAGTGTAGGGGGACACGAGCAGTACTTC
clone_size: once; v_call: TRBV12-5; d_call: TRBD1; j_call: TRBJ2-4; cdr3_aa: CASGLAGQGKNIQYF; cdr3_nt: TGTGCTAGTGGTTTGGCGGGACAGGGAAAAAACATTCAGTACTTC
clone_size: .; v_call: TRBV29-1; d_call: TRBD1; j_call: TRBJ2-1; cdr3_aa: CSVDRATVNEQFF; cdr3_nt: TGCAGCGTCGACAGGGCTACGGTCAATGAGCAGTTCTTC
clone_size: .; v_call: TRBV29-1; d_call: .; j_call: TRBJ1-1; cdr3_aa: CSVEERQRQDTEAFF; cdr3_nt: TGCAGCGTTGAAGAAAGACAGCGGCAGGACACTGAAGCTTTCTTT
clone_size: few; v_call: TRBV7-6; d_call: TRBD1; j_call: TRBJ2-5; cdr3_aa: CASSPWDRQETQYF; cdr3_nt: TGTGCCAGCAGCCCCTGGGACAGGCAAGAGACCCAGTACTTC
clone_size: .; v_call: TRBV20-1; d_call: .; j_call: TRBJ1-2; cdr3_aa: CSVPGGYTF; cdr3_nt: TGCAGTGTCCCCGGCGGCTACACCTTC
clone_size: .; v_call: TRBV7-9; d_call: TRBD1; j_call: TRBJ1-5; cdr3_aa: CASSLGQGVNQPQHF; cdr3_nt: TGTGCCAGCAGCCTGGGACAGGGTGTTAATCAGCCCCAGCATTTT
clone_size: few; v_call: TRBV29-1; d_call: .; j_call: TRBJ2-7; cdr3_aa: CSVEADHRAYEQYF; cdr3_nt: TGCAGCGTTGAAGCAGATCACAGGGCCTACGAGCAGTACTTC
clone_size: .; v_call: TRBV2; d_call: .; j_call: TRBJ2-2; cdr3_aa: CASIESGGYTGELFF; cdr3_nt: TGTGCCAGCATCGAGTCAGGGGGGTACACCGGGGAGCTGTTTTTT
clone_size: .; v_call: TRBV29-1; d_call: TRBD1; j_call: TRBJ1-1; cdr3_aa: CSVGDRGNTEAFF; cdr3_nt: TGCAGCGTTGGTGACAGGGGGAACACTGAAGCTTTCTTT
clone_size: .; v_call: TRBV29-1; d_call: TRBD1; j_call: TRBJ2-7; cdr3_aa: CSVEVATGGSYEQYF; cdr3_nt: TGCAGCGTTGAGGTGGCGACAGGGGGCTCCTACGAGCAGTACTTC
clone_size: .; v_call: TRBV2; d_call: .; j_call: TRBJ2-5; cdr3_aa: CASSEGRLEETQYF; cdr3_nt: TGTGCCAGCAGTGAAGGACGATTAGAAGAGACCCAGTACTTC
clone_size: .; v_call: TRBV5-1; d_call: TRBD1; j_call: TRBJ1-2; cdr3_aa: CASTAGQGDGYTF; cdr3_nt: TGCGCCAGCACCGCGGGACAGGGTGACGGCTACACCTTC
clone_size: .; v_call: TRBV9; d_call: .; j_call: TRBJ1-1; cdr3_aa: CASSVEVAEAFF; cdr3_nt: TGTGCCAGCAGCGTAGAGGTAGCCGAAGCTTTCTTT
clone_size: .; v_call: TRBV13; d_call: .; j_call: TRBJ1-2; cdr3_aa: CASSLEEGYTF; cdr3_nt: TGTGCCAGCAGCTTAGAGGAGGGCTACACCTTC
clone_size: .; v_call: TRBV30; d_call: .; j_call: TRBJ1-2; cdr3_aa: CAWSLEGVGGYTF; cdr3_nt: TGTGCCTGGAGCCTTGAGGGAGTGGGTGGCTACACCTTC
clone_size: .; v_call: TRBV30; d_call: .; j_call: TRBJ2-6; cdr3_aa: CAWSEGFGANVLTF; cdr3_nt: TGTGCCTGGAGTGAGGGGTTTGGGGCCAACGTCCTGACTTTC
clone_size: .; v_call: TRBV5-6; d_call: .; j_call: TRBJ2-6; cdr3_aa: CASSLWGAGANVLTF; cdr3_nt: TGTGCCAGCAGCTTGTGGGGGGCTGGGGCCAACGTCCTGACTTTC
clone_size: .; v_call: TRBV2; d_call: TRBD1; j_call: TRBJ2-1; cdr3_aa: CASRPGQGSDEQFF; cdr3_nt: TGTGCCAGCAGACCGGGACAGGGTAGTGATGAGCAGTTCTTC
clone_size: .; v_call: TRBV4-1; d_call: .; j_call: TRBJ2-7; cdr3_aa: CASSQGALAGEQYF; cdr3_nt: TGCGCCAGCAGCCAAGGAGCGCTAGCTGGCGAGCAGTACTTC
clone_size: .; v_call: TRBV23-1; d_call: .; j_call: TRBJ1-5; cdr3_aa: CASSQPNQPQHF; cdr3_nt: TGCGCCAGCAGTCAACCTAATCAGCCCCAGCATTTT
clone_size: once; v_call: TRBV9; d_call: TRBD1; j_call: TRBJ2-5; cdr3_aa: CASSAPRTGLEETQYF; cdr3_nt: TGTGCCAGCAGCGCTCCCCGGACAGGGTTGGAAGAGACCCAGTACTTC
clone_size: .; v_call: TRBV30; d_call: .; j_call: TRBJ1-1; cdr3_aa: CAWSVGVGVPEAFF; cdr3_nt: TGTGCCTGGAGTGTTGGAGTAGGGGTTCCTGAAGCTTTCTTT
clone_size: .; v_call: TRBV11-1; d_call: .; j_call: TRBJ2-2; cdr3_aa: CASSLVWGGLNTGELFF; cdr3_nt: TGTGCCAGCAGCTTAGTTTGGGGAGGATTGAACACCGGGGAGCTGTTTTTT
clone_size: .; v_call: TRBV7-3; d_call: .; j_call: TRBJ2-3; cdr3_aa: CASSLFGGSTDTQYF; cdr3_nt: TGTGCCAGCAGCTTATTTGGGGGGAGCACAGATACGCAGTATTTT
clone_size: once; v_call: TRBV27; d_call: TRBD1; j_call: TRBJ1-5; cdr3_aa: CASSSGTGEGNQPQHF; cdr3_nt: TGTGCCAGCAGTTCCGGGACAGGGGAAGGCAATCAGCCCCAGCATTTT
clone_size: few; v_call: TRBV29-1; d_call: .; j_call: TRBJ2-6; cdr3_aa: CSVWDSGANVLTF; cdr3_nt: TGCAGCGTTTGGGACTCTGGGGCCAACGTCCTGACTTTC
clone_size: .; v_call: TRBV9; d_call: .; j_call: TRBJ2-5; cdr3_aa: CASSSQGWMETQYF; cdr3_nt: TGTGCCAGCAGCTCTCAGGGGTGGATGGAGACCCAGTACTTC